This T cell receptor (beta chain) originates from a study of shared clonotypes between healthy human individuals (dated by TCRdb to about 2020). With regard to the full study: A couple of women and three men aged 18 to 49 years were included in the cohort. Per donor, three plates each were used for CD4 naive and CD4 memory, two for CD8 naive, and one for CD8 memory. To estimate repertoire size and how much clonotype sharing occurs between individuals, the study deeply sequenced the blood TCR repertoires of five healthy adults. To increase sequencing depth and limit assay-specific biases, different laboratories used diverse techniques to prepare libraries and sequence TCR repertoires. Leukapheresis yielded between about 0.85 and 10 billion PBMCs per donor. Summary of the overall study and its limitations: Compared with non-shared clonotypes, the clonotypes found in all four sorted-subset donors had higher generation probabilities. Pairwise subsampling indicated that sequencing depth was expected to affect the degree of clonotype sharing among donors. Because the study included a small number of donors, the genetic and exposure-history diversity represented was limited. Incomplete sequencing was indicated by rarefaction of sorted-subset datasets, despite the large sequencing depth. Naive subsets generally had larger estimated clonotype richness than memory subsets. About 5% of naive CD4, around 4% of naive CD8, approximately 2% of memory CD4, and 0.35% to 0.4% of memory CD8 clonotypes were shared across several donors. Sampling was restricted to blood, and TCR repertoires in tissue are likely to differ from TCR repertoires in blood.

Its CDR3 holds 15 amino acids, cysteine through phenylalanine. Left in the record is the CDR3 DNA by itself, 45 bases read in frame from the first base. The germline V gene (reference sequence) gives CDR1 as SGHNT and CDR2 as YYREEE. The V and J ends are trimmed by 4 bases and 5 bases, leaving 18 bases between them. A word on this clone: The antigen it binds to is not known. No base quality values were provided; no much bigger clone lies one nucleotide off.

Using the deep immunoSEQ assay, multiplex PCR amplified TCR CDR3 regions from genomic DNA. For each cell subset, the extracted genomic DNA was distributed evenly across all wells of several immunoSEQ 96-well plates, and each plate served as one replicate. For sorted subsets, approximately 190 ng genomic DNA, equal to 25,000 to 35,000 T cell genomes, was loaded into each replicate PCR. Purified libraries were quantified with a Qubit 3.0 fluorometer, sized on a Bioanalyzer 2100, and re-quantified with the KAPA Library Quantification kit. Each immunoSEQ 96-well plate was sequenced on its own single-read 150-cycle Illumina NextSeq 550 flow cell. The authors' analysis ran thus. The immunoSEQ output contained only junctional sequences without quality scores, so filtering could not match that applied to full-length reads. Sequences were annotated with PyIR, a Python wrapper for IgBLAST v1.9, using IMGT germline references to assign V/J genes and CDR3. Any read was removed if the V/J assignment was weak (E-value above 1e-6), the CDR3 was missing, or the read contained stop codons, out-of-frame junctions, or ambiguous translated residues. V3J clonotypes were defined as sequences sharing an identical inferred V gene, J gene, and CDR3 amino acid sequence. The percentage overlap between two repertoires was calculated by dividing the number of shared unique clonotypes by the size of the smaller repertoire. Repertoire richness was assessed with RTK rarefaction, the Chao1 estimator, and Recon v2.1 estimates of unobserved clonotypes. Generation probabilities were computed with OLGA for all TCRbeta clonotypes obtained by the gDNA method from a few donors. This immuneACCESS table, as held by TCRdb, lists in-frame sequences with V and J called but not all clones. Of the missing ones, under half trace to an unresolved V gene in checked studies; the others have no known cause. V and J calls and clone size are given by that table; D and trimming were obtained from the DNA. Here the sample has 2 million to 2.5 million clones; approximately 94% occur a single time. The ten top clones hold roughly 0.13% of the sample.

Donors were healthy HIV-negative adults with no recently reported acute infections or vaccinations. Only Caucasian adults living in Nashville, Tennessee, USA were represented among the donors. CD4+ T cells were enriched by magnetic negative selection, after which naive cells were positively selected on CD45RA and the negative fraction was taken as the memory subset. Blood was obtained by leukapheresis, after which PBMCs were separated by Ficoll-Histopaque density gradient centrifugation and cryopreserved in liquid nitrogen vapor phase. Analytical flow cytometry was used to check the purity and quantity of every magnetically sorted T cell population. Each sorted fraction had its genomic DNA isolated and then quantified by UV absorbance on a Nanodrop 2000c.

The chain links TRBV5-4 with TRBJ2-5; no D gene is confidently identified. Sequencing was carried out using naive CD4+ T cells sorted from blood. The cell subset or site tag for this specimen amounts to: CD45RA+ positively selected. The TCR sequence derives from a man in his late teens or twenties in good health. Here is the DNA: TGTGCCAGCAGCCCAGGTGGCCCCCTGTGGGAGACCCAGTACTTC. Its protein is CASSPGGPLWETQYF.